The clone carrying this TCR beta chain has at least ten counts. Per germline, CDR1 DFQATT and CDR2 SNEGSKA (reference sequence). Trimming removed 1 base from V and 7 bases from J, with 13 bases in between. The CDR3 length is 13 residues. This specimen comes from a study of CD8+CD57+ T cells in acquired aplastic anemia. The use of genomic DNA as template underpinned the TCR beta VDJ and CDR3 profiling. TCRdb re-called the reads through MiXCR, storing one row per CDR3 protein. Here the sample spans roughly 300,000 distinct CDR3 sequences, roughly 50% being singletons. The rearrangement links TRBV20-1 to TRBJ1-1; D gene uncertain. The receptor comes from a human donor with severe aplastic anemia or a healthy control (not recorded which). The sample taken for sequencing was sorted CD4+, CD8+, or CD8+CD57+ T cells (not recorded which) from PBMCs. CDR3 protein: CSARVSGIGEAFF. In DNA, the CDR3 is TGCAGTGCTAGAGTATCGGGGATTGGTGAAGCTTTCTTT.